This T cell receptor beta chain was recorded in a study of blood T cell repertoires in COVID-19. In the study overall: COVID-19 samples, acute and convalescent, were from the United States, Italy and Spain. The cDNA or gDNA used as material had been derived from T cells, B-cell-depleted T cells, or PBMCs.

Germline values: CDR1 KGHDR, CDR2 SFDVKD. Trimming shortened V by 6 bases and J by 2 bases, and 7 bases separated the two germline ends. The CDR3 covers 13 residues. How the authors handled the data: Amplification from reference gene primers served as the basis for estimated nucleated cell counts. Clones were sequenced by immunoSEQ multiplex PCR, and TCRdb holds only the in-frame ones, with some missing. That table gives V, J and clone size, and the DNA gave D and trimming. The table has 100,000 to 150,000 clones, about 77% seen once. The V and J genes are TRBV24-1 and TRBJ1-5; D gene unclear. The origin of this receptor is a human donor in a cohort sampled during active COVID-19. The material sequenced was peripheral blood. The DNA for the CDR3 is TGTGCCACCAGTCAAAGAGGCAATCAGCCCCAGCATTTT. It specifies CATSQRGNQPQHF.